This T cell receptor beta chain was profiled in a study of shared clonotypes between healthy human individuals. Study-wide points: Clonotype sharing across a few donors was observed for around 5.1% of naive CD4 clonotypes. Naive subsets typically showed greater estimated richness than memory subsets.

This CDR3 region has 16 residues. Trimming shortened V by 2 bases and J by 0 bases, and 13 bases separated the two germline ends. Germline lookup yields CDR1 SGHKS and CDR2 YYEKEE (reference sequence). Generated by immunoSEQ multiplex PCR, the TCRdb table keeps only in-frame clones and is missing some. This repertoire shows 1,400,000 or so clones, roughly 98.5% found once; its top ten account for around 0.38%. There were no recent acute infections or vaccinations among the donors, who were healthy HIV-negative adults. Each sample came from a Caucasian adult donor living in Nashville, Tennessee. About this clone: Its specificity is unknown.

Sequencing was carried out using naive CD4+ T cells sorted from blood. Subset meaning: CD45RA+ positively selected. This chain uses TRBV5-5 with TRBJ2-3; D gene uncertain. The sequence was obtained from a man under 40 in good health. CDR3: CASSLAGAASTDTQYF. CDR3 sequence (DNA): TGTGCCAGCAGCTTAGCAGGAGCTGCTAGCACAGATACGCAGTATTTT.